The clone carrying this T cell receptor (beta chain) has only a few counts. The time point was: pretreatment peripheral blood. Libraries were prepared by immunoSEQ multiplex PCR; TCRdb keeps only in-frame clonotypes and omits some of them. This table has over 45,000 clones, 86% appearing once. This record belongs to a study of PD-L1 blockade in urothelial cancer. Study information: Median blood clonality was about 0.086, with more than 75,000 unique TCRs.

Germline values: CDR1 SEHNR, CDR2 FQNEAQ (reference sequence). The CDR3 spans 15 residues. Trimming removed 2 bases at V and 1 base at J, with 11 bases between. The sequence derives from a man aged 60-69 years with urothelial cancer. The chain has TRBV7-9 and TRBJ2-5; D not certain. The material was PBMCs, obtained around atezolizumab (anti-PD-L1) treatment. The CDR3 sequence: CASSLTTTPQETQYF. For the CDR3, the DNA is TGTGCCAGCAGCTTAACTACGACCCCCCAAGAGACCCAGTACTTC.